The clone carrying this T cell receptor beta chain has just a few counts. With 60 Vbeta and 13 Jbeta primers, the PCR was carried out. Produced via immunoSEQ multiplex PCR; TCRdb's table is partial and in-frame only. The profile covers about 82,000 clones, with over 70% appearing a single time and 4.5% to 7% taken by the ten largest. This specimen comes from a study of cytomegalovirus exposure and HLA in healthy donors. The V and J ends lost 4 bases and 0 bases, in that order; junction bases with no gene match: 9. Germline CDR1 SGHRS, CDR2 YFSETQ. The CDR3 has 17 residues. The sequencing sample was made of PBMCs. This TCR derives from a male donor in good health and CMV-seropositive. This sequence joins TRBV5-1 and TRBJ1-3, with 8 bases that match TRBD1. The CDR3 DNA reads TGCGCCAGCAGCAGAGTGACAGGGGTTTACTCTGGAAACACCATATATTTT. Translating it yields CASSRVTGVYSGNTIYF.